The T cell receptor (beta chain) under discussion was sequenced for a study of cytomegalovirus exposure and HLA in healthy donors. The study's findings and limits: Later work associated roughly 17,000 TCR beta sequences with HLA alleles at 0.05 false discovery rate.

Trimming cost V 4 bases and J 0 bases; bases outside gene matches: 9. CDR3 length equals 17 residues. Germline V gene lookup returns CDR1 SGHRS and CDR2 YFSETQ. The PCR had 60 Vbeta and 13 Jbeta primers. TCRdb's table, derived via immunoSEQ multiplex PCR, lists solely in-frame clones and lacks some. Here the sample spans 100,000 to 150,000 clones, around 78% being singletons. Remarks on this clone: Antigen: not known.

The TCR originated in a woman between 45 and 60 years old in good health and CMV-seronegative. This chain connects TRBV5-1 to TRBJ2-1, with TRBD1 identical over 8 bases. The sequenced sample was PBMCs. The CDR3 DNA sequence: TGCGCCAGCAGCCTTGGGCTAGGGACAGGCTCCTACAATGAGCAGTTCTTC. Protein sequence: CASSLGLGTGSYNEQFF.